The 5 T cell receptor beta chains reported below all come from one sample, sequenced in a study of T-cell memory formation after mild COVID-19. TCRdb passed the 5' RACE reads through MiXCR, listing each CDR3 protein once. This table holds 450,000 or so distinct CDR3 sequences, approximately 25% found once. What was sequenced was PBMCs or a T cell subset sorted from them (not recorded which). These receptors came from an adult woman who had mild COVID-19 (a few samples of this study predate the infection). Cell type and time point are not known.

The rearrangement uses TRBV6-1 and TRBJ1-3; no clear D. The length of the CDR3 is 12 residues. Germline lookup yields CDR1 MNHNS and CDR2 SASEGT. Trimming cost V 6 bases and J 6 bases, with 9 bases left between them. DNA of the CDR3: TGTGCCAGCAGCGCCGCTGCAAACACCATATATTTT. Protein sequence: CASSAAANTIYF.

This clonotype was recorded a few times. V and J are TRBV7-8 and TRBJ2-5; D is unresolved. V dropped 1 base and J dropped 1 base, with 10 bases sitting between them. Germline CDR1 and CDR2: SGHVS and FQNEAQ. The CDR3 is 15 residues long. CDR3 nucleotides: TGTGCCAGCAGCTTAGTAGAGGCTATCCAAGAGACCCAGTACTTC. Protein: CASSLVEAIQETQYF.

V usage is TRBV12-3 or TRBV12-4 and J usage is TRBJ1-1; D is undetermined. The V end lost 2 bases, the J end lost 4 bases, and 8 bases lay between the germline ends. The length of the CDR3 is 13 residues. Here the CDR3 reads CASSLWRSTEAFF. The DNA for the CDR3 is TGTGCCAGCAGTTTATGGAGAAGCACTGAAGCTTTCTTT.

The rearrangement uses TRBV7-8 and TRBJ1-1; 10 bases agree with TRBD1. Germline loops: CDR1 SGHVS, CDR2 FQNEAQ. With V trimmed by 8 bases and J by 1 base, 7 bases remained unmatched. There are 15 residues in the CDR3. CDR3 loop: CASYRQGARNTEAFF. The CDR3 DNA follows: TGTGCCAGCTACCGACAGGGGGCGAGGAACACTGAAGCTTTCTTT. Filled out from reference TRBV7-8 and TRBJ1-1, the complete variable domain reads GAGVSQSPRYKVAKRGQDVALRCDPISGHVSLFWYQQALGQGPEFLTYFQNEAQLDKSGLPSDRFFAERPEGSVSTLKIQRTQQEDSAVYLCASYRQGARNTEAFFGQGTRLTVV.

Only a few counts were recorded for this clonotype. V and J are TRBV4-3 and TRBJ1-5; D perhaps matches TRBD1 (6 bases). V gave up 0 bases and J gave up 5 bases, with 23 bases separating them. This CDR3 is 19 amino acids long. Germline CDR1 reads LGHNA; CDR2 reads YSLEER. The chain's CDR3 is CASSQDPYPGVGVDQPQHF. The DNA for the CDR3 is TGCGCCAGCAGCCAAGACCCCTATCCAGGGGTGGGGGTCGATCAGCCCCAGCATTTT.